The clone carrying this T cell receptor (beta chain) was found many times. The antigen remains unidentified. It was with a sample-barcoded 5' primer and a J-beta primer mix that a second PCR of roughly 6 to 12 cycles was run. Each CDR3 protein gets one entry after TCRdb re-called the 5' RACE reads with MiXCR. The top ten hold about 18% of the sample, which has around 870,000 distinct CDR3 sequences, 29% seen once. The record originates from a study of blood T cells in healthy people across ages. Study-wide points: Naive and antigen-experienced cells were not separated, limiting conclusive comparison.

Germline assignment: CDR1 LGHNA and CDR2 YNFKEQ. This CDR3 spans 13 amino acids. Trimming cost V 1 base and J 1 base, with 4 bases left between them. Every donor contributed around 10 milliliters of peripheral blood by blood draw. The chain has TRBV4-2 and TRBJ1-1; D uncertain. The sequence came from a woman at least 80 years old in good health. Specimen: blood. DNA of the CDR3: TGTGCCAGCAGCCAAGGGGAGAACACTGAAGCTTTCTTT. Its protein is CASSQGENTEAFF.